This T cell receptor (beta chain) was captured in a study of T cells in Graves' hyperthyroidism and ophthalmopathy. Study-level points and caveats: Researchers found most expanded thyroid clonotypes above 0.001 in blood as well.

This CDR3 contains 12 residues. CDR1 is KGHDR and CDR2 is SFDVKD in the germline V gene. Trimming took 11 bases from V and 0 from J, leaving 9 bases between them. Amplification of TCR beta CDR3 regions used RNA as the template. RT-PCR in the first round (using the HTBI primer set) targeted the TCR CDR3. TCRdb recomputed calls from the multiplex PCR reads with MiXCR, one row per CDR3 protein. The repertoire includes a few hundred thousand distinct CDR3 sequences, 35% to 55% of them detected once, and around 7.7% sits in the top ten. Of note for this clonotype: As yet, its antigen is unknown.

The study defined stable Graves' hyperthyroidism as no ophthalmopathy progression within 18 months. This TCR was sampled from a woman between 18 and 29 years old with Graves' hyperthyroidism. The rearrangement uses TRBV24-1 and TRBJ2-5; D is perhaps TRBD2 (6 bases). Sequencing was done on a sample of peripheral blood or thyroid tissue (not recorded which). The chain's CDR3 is CAIGGDQETQYF. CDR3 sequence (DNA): TGTGCCATTGGAGGGGACCAAGAGACCCAGTACTTC.